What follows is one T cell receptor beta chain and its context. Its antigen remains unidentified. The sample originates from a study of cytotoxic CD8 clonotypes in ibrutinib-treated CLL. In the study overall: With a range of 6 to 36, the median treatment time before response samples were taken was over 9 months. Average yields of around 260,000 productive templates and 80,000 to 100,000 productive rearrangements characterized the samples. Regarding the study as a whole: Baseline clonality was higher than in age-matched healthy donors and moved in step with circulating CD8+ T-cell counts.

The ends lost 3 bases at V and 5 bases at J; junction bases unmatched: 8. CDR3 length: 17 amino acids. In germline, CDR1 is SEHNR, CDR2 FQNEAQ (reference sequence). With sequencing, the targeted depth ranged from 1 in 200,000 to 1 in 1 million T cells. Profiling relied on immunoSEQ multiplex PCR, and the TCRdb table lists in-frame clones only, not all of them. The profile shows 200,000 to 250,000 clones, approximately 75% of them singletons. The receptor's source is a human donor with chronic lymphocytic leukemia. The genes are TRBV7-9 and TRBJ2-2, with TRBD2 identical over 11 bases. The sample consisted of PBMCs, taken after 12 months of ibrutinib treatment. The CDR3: CASSLGTSGFWTGELFF. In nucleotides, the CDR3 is TGTGCCAGCAGCTTGGGGACTAGCGGTTTTTGGACCGGGGAGCTGTTTTTT.